This T cell receptor (beta chain) appears in the sequencing data of a study of shared clonotypes between healthy human individuals. Overall study context: A donor's plate count was three for CD4 naive and three for CD4 memory; CD8 naive had two and CD8 memory one.

Sequencing used immunoSEQ multiplex PCR; TCRdb keeps in-frame clones, though not all of them. The data contain over 2 million clones, 90% to 95% of them seen just once; the ten biggest clones take up approximately 0.13%. As for this clone: Its antigen is unidentified.

Overall study findings and caveats: The researchers took only blood, and tissue repertoires probably look different.

The CDR3 totals 14 residues. From germline, CDR1 is SNHLY and CDR2 FYNNEI. V was clipped by 6 bases and J by 1 base, with 12 bases between them. V is TRBV2 and J is TRBJ1-1, with D unclear. The sequence came from a man younger than 35 in good health. The specimen was naive CD4+ T cells sorted from blood. Subset described: CD45RA+ positively selected. CDR3 bases: TGTGCCAGCAGATACGGGAGTGCGAACACTGAAGCTTTCTTT. Protein product: CASRYGSANTEAFF.